This TCR beta chain was captured by sequencing in a study of T cell changes during pregnancy in multiple sclerosis. Germline CDR1 and CDR2: SGHAT and FQNNGV. CDR3 length: 14 amino acids. The V and J ends lost 1 base and 0 bases respectively, with 7 bases between them. Data came from immunoSEQ multiplex PCR; TCRdb stores just in-frame clones and leaves some out. The sample has tens of thousands of clones, around nine tenths seen once. The sequence was collected from a female donor in good health, enrolled as a control in a pregnancy study. Source: CD4+ T cells from peripheral blood mononuclear cells, taken in the first trimester of pregnancy. The gene calls are TRBV11-2 and TRBJ2-7; perhaps TRBD1 as D (6 bases). This chain's CDR3 is CASSLGDNSYEQYF. CDR3 sequence (DNA): TGTGCCAGCAGCTTAGGGGACAACTCCTACGAGCAGTACTTC.